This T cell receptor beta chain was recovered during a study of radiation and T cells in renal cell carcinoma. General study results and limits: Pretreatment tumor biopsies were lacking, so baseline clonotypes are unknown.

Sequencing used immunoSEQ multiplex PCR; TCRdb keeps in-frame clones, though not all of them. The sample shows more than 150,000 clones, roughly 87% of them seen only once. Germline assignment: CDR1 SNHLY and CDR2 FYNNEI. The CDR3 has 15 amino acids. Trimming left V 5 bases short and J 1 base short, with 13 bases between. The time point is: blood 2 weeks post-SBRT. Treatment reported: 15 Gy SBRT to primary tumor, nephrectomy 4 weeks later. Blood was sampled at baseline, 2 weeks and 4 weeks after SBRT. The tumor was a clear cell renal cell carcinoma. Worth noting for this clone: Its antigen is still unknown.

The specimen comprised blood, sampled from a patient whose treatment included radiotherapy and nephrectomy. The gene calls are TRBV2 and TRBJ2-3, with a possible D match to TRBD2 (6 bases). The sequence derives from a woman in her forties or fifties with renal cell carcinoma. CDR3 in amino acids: CASSSDSGRTDTQYF. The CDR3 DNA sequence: TGTGCCAGCAGTTCCGACAGCGGGCGCACAGATACGCAGTATTTT.